Shown below are 5 T cell receptor beta chains from a single sample sequenced in a study of CD8+ T cells in alopecia areata. Sample treatment: oral pan-JAK inhibitor, 5-10 mg twice daily. It was cDNA, reverse transcribed from extracted RNA, that served as the sequencing template. Assay used: immunoSEQ multiplex PCR; TCRdb lists only in-frame clones, some missing. The sample gives about 170,000 clones, less than 75% of which show up once; more than 15% is in the top ten. The sample here was CD4+ T cells sorted from blood, taken between weeks 55 and 65, from a patient treated with tofacitinib. Receptors originate from a human donor with alopecia areata.

J is TRBJ2-7 and V is TRBV10-3; D uncertain. The V end was cut by 5 bases, the J end by 1 base, with 15 bases between. The CDR3 is 15 residues long. The germline V gene encodes CDR1 ENHRY and CDR2 SYGVKD. CDR3 sequence: CAISPLPGSSYEQYF. The CDR3 nucleotides are TGTGCCATCAGTCCCCTCCCAGGTAGTTCCTACGAGCAGTACTTC.

This chain uses TRBV7-9 with TRBJ1-1, with D tentatively TRBD1 (6 bases). CDR1 is SEHNR, CDR2 FQNEAQ, per germline (reference sequence). V lost 7 bases and J 7 bases, leaving 16 bases between the germline ends. The CDR3 has 13 amino acids. This CDR3 is CASIPQGIGEAFF. As DNA, the CDR3 is TGTGCCAGCATTCCCCAGGGGATCGGTGAAGCTTTCTTT.

The table lists this clone with many counts. The chain is built from TRBV23-1 and TRBJ2-2; 8 nucleotides align to TRBD1. TRBV23-1 is known as an ORF, though its function is uncertain. J gave up 7 bases and V 5 bases, and 3 bases lay outside the gene matches. CDR3 length: 13 amino acids. As DNA, the CDR3 is TGCGCCAGCAGTAGGACAGGGCTCGGGGAGCTGTTTTTT. Amino acid sequence: CASSRTGLGELFF.

This rearrangement joins TRBV29-1 to TRBJ1-1; D is unresolved. V was shortened by 3 bases and J by 0 bases, with 8 bases between the two germline ends. The CDR3 is made up of 13 amino acids. Per germline, CDR1 SQVTM and CDR2 ANQGSEA. The CDR3 coding sequence is TGCAGCGTTGAGGGATTCCTGAACACTGAAGCTTTCTTT. This translates into CSVEGFLNTEAFF.

The rearrangement links TRBV30 to TRBJ2-4, with TRBD1 matching over 10 bases. V trimming: 2 bases; J trimming: 1 base; junction bases outside the gene matches: 17. CDR3 size: 20 residues. Germline values: CDR1 GTSNPN, CDR2 SVGIG (reference sequence). In DNA form, the CDR3 reads TGTGCCTGGAGTCCCCGGGGACAGGGGTTTTCTAGGAAGGCCAAAAACATTCAGTACTTC. Translating gives CAWSPRGQGFSRKAKNIQYF.